A single T cell receptor (beta chain) is shown here with its context. Its antigen remains unknown. Each TRB cDNA library was prepared by 5' RACE (with UMI labels). Reanalyzing the 5' RACE reads, TCRdb keeps one entry per CDR3 protein, without DNA. This table holds about 40,000 distinct CDR3 sequences. Triplicate approximately 270,000-cell sorts were made of each CD8+ T cell subset. The CDR3 has 12 amino acids. Germline V CDR1 and CDR2: MNHEY, SVGEGT. This entry belongs to a study of CXCR3-negative and CXCR3-positive naive CD8 T cells. Overall study: The libraries together contributed some 150 million TRB reads, each supplying about 1.5 +/- 0.3 million. The study's findings and limits: Similar levels of surface CD5 were seen between naive subsets; TCR strength was inferred from TRB CDR3 properties.

The TCR comes from a human donor in good health. Some clones in this sample may be carry-over from other donors' samples. The chain carries TRBV6-2 or TRBV6-3 and TRBJ1-2; TCRdb picks TRBD1, but there is no DNA to check that call. The sample was memory CD8+ T cells from blood. This CDR3 reads CASSYGTYGYTF.